The table lists the clone carrying this T cell receptor beta chain with a count of one. The length of the CDR3 is 15 residues. Germline trimming cut 4 bases from V and 1 base from J; bases unmatched to any gene: 7. Germline V gene data show CDR1 as SGHNT and CDR2 as YYREEE (reference sequence). The data are from a study of cytomegalovirus exposure and HLA in healthy donors. 60 Vbeta and 13 Jbeta primers were used in PCR. Clones were read by immunoSEQ multiplex PCR, and TCRdb kept only the in-frame ones, dropping some. The data contain more than 150,000 clones, roughly four fifths of them singletons. The clonotype was recovered from a man in his forties in good health and CMV-seronegative. Sequenced material: PBMCs. The gene calls are TRBV5-4 and TRBJ1-2; 7 bases align to TRBD1. This CDR3 reads CASSRERQGNYGYTF. The CDR3 DNA reads as TGTGCCAGCAGCAGAGAAAGACAGGGTAACTATGGCTACACCTTC.